One and the same sample provided the 29 T cell receptor beta chains below, sequenced in a study of cytomegalovirus exposure and HLA in healthy donors (dated by TCRdb to 2017 to 2019). The receptor library was made with the immunoSEQ multiplex PCR assay. TCRdb holds this immuneACCESS table with in-frame rearrangements only. Some clones are missing; in checked studies, unresolved V genes explain under half, and the rest has no known cause. The sample table contains some 140,000 clones; only one count was recorded for just under 85% of them. 30% of the sample is held by the ten biggest clonotypes. The sequencing sample was made of PBMCs. Source of these receptors: a man aged 30-40 years in good health and CMV-seropositive.

This chain uses TRBV19 with TRBJ2-3, with D maybe TRBD1 (6 bases). The V end lost 3 bases, the J end lost 0 bases, and 22 bases lay between the germline ends. From germline, CDR1 is LNHDA and CDR2 SQIVND (reference sequence). The CDR3 consists of 19 residues. CDR3 coding DNA: TGTGCCAGTAGTATCGGGGCAGGGGAGCCCCAATCTAGCACAGATACGCAGTATTTT. This gives the protein CASSIGAGEPQSSTDTQYF.

The V and J genes are TRBV7-6 and TRBJ2-3, with D tentatively TRBD1 (6 bases). The germline V gene encodes CDR1 SGHVS and CDR2 FNYEAQ. The CDR3 covers 15 residues. With 5 bases removed from V and 3 bases from J, the gap between germline ends came to 15 bases. The CDR3 spells CASSPEQGLTDTQYF. The DNA of the CDR3 is TGTGCCAGCAGCCCCGAACAGGGATTAACAGATACGCAGTATTTT.

J is TRBJ2-5 and V is TRBV6-5, with 8 bases matching TRBD2. The CDR3 length is 13 residues. Germline lookup yields CDR1 MNHEY and CDR2 SVGAGI. V lost 6 bases and J lost 8; bases outside the gene matches: 8. Here the CDR3 DNA reads TGTGCCAGCAGCTCCCCGGGGGGGGGCACCCAGTACTTC. Residues: CASSSPGGGTQYF.

This clone was observed a single time. V usage is TRBV5-4 and J usage is TRBJ2-2, with 8 bases identical to TRBD2. Unmatched junction bases numbered 8, after V lost 4 bases and J lost 6 bases. The CDR3 is made up of 15 amino acids. Germline CDR1 reads SGHNT; CDR2 reads YYREEE (reference sequence). CDR3 sequence: CASSLREGVPGELFF. Written as DNA, the CDR3 is TGTGCCAGCAGCCTTCGGGAGGGAGTTCCCGGGGAGCTGTTTTTT. The full variable domain, its missing parts supplied by reference TRBV5-4 and TRBJ2-2, is ETGVTQSPTHLIKTRGQQVTLRCSSQSGHNTVSWYQQALGQGPQFIFQYYREEENGRGNFPPRFSGLQFPNYSSELNVNALELDDSALYLCASSLREGVPGELFFGEGSRLTVL.

The rearrangement joins TRBV10-1 to TRBJ2-7; D is unresolved. The ends were cut back, 3 bases at V and 3 bases at J, with 18 bases in the middle. Germline CDR1 reads WNHNN; CDR2 reads SYGVQD (reference sequence). This CDR3 contains 16 residues. This CDR3 reads CASSEGLGSPNYEQYF. As DNA, the CDR3 is TGCGCCAGCAGTGAAGGTTTGGGCAGTCCAAACTACGAGCAGTACTTC.

As to this clone: The same CDR3 also results from other DNA sequences found in this sample. The gene calls are TRBV18 and TRBJ1-5; 8 nucleotides align to TRBD1. This CDR3 is built from 15 residues. CDR1 KGHSH and CDR2 LQKENI come from the germline V gene. Unmatched junction bases numbered 3, after V lost 3 bases and J lost 2 bases. The CDR3 reads CASSPDRGGNQPQHF. The CDR3 DNA is TGTGCCAGCTCACCTGACAGGGGTGGCAATCAGCCCCAGCATTTT. Drawing the rest from reference TRBV18 and TRBJ1-5, the complete variable domain is NAGVMQNPRHLVRRRGQEARLRCSPMKGHSHVYWYRQLPEEGLKFMVYLQKENIIDESGMPKERFSAEFPKEGPSILRIQQVVRGDSAAYFCASSPDRGGNQPQHFGDGTRLSIL.

V gene TRBV5-1 combines with J gene TRBJ2-3; 14 bases are a match to TRBD2. The germline gives CDR1 SGHRS, CDR2 YFSETQ. V lost 6 bases, J lost 3 bases, and 9 bases stayed unmatched. The CDR3 is 17 residues long. The CDR3 bases are TGCGCCAGCAATGGCGGCGGACTAGCGGGAGGTACAGATACGCAGTATTTT. Its translation is CASNGGGLAGGTDTQYF.

Ten or more counts support this clone. The CDR3 is CASSSSGGAGETQYF. CDR3 nucleotide sequence: TGTGCCAGCAGTTCCAGCGGGGGGGCAGGAGAGACCCAGTACTTC. V usage is TRBV6-6 and J usage is TRBJ2-5; 10 bases align to TRBD2. CDR3 length: 15 residues. The V gene's germline CDR1 is MNHNY and CDR2 SVGAGI (reference sequence). V shed 4 bases and J 4 bases; nucleotides not matched to a gene: 6.

The chain joins TRBV2 to TRBJ2-7, with no clear D. The CDR3 covers 14 residues. Looked up from germline, CDR1 is SNHLY and CDR2 is FYNNEI. The V and J ends lost 0 bases and 4 bases respectively, with 10 bases between them. The CDR3 nucleotides read TGTGCCAGCAGTGAAGCGGTACGTAGTTACGAGCAGTACTTC. Residues: CASSEAVRSYEQYF.

This clone has a handful of counts. The V gene is TRBV9, the J gene TRBJ1-5; maybe TRBD1 (6 bases). CDR3 length: 14 amino acids. V lost 0 bases, J lost 5 bases, and 9 bases lay in between. CDR1 SGDLS and CDR2 YYNGEE come from the germline V gene. DNA of the CDR3: TGTGCCAGCAGCGTAGGTGCAGGGGATCAGCCCCAGCATTTT. Its protein is CASSVGAGDQPQHF.

J is TRBJ1-1 and V is TRBV12-5; unclear D gene. The CDR3 contains 13 residues. With 1 base removed from V and 3 bases from J, the gap between germline ends came to 6 bases. Germline V gives CDR1 LGHNT, CDR2 FRNRAP. The CDR3, as DNA: TGTGCTAGTGGTTTGGACATCGACACTGAAGCTTTCTTT. Translation gives CASGLDIDTEAFF.

J is TRBJ1-2 and V is TRBV5-4; D gene unclear. The germline gives CDR1 SGHNT, CDR2 YYREEE (reference sequence). V lost 10 bases, J lost 2 bases, and 15 bases lay in between. The CDR3 length is 13 residues. CDR3 sequence: CALTEGRNYGYTF. As DNA, the CDR3 is TGTGCCCTCACGGAAGGGAGGAACTATGGCTACACCTTC. The full variable domain, completed using reference TRBV5-4 and TRBJ1-2, is ETGVTQSPTHLIKTRGQQVTLRCSSQSGHNTVSWYQQALGQGPQFIFQYYREEENGRGNFPPRFSGLQFPNYSSELNVNALELDDSALYLCALTEGRNYGYTFGSGTRLTVV.

The rearrangement links TRBV7-9 to TRBJ2-2; 8 bases are a match to TRBD1. This CDR3 region has 15 residues. The ends lost 6 bases at V and 2 bases at J; junction bases unmatched: 5. The germline CDR1 and CDR2 sequences are SEHNR and FQNEAQ (reference sequence). CDR3 sequence (DNA): TGTGCCAGCAGATCGGACAGGGCCAACACCGGGGAGCTGTTTTTT. Its protein is CASRSDRANTGELFF.

V usage is TRBV5-1 and J usage is TRBJ1-4; 7 bases are shared with TRBD1. CDR1 and CDR2 from the germline V gene are SGHRS and YFSETQ. The CDR3 is made up of 15 amino acids. Trimming took 4 bases from V and 3 from J; bases not matched to a gene: 6. The CDR3 sequence is CASSPTGDSNEKLFF. For the CDR3, the DNA is TGCGCCAGCAGCCCAACAGGGGATTCTAATGAAAAACTGTTTTTT.

This chain links TRBV12-5 with TRBJ1-2; TRBD1 matches 7 bases. V gave up 6 bases and J gave up 5 bases; unmatched junction bases: 3. This CDR3 has 12 amino acids. In germline, CDR1 is LGHNT, CDR2 FRNRAP. The CDR3 coding sequence is TGTGCTAGTGGGGCAGGGGGGTATGGCTACACCTTC. Translation gives CASGAGGYGYTF.

This chain connects TRBV7-2 to TRBJ2-7, with D tentatively TRBD2 (6 bases). CDR3 length equals 14 residues. Germline values: CDR1 SGHTA, CDR2 FQGNSA. V was pared by 2 bases and J by 4 bases, with 12 bases between. CDR3 coding DNA: TGTGCCAGCAGCTTACCGGGAGTAGGGTACGAGCAGTACTTC. It encodes CASSLPGVGYEQYF.

The rearrangement joins TRBV11-2 to TRBJ1-1, with TRBD1 matching over 10 bases. The CDR3 extends over 18 amino acids. Germline-derived CDR1 and CDR2 are SGHAT and FQNNGV. J gave up 5 bases and V 4 bases, and 16 bases lay outside the gene matches. Written as DNA, the CDR3 is TGTGCCAGCAGCTCCTTGCGTCGGGACAGGGGTCTTCGGACTGAAGCTTTCTTT. This sequence encodes CASSSLRRDRGLRTEAFF.

The chain has TRBV7-8 and TRBJ1-1; no reliable D call. This CDR3 is built from 13 residues. Looked up from germline, CDR1 is SGHVS and CDR2 is FQNEAQ. V was pared by 1 base and J by 10 bases, with 13 bases between. CDR3 sequence (DNA): TGTGCCAGCAGCTTAGACCGGGGTCGGGCAGCTTTCTTT. Its translation: CASSLDRGRAAFF.

Concerning this clone itself: The sample holds other DNA sequences that translate to the same CDR3. V usage is TRBV5-1 and J usage is TRBJ2-5; TRBD2 aligns across 7 bases. The germline V gene has CDR1 SGHRS and CDR2 YFSETQ. The CDR3 runs to 14 residues. The trim removed 1 base at V and 2 bases at J, leaving 2 bases unmatched. CDR3 sequence: CASSLSGGQETQYF. CDR3 bases: TGCGCCAGCAGCTTGTCGGGGGGTCAAGAGACCCAGTACTTC.

This clone has only one observation. The chain has TRBV2 and TRBJ2-5, with 8 positions matching TRBD2. The CDR3 extends over 16 amino acids. With V trimmed by 8 bases and J by 4 bases, 15 bases remained unmatched. Per the germline V gene, CDR1 is SNHLY and CDR2 is FYNNEI. The CDR3, as DNA: TGTGCCAGCCTGGACCGGGTGCGGGGGGTTAGAGAGACCCAGTACTTC. Translating it yields CASLDRVRGVRETQYF.

CDR3 bases: TGTGCCAGCAGTAACAGGCTAGCCTACAATGAGCAGTTCTTC. Amino acid sequence: CASSNRLAYNEQFF. This chain joins TRBV6-5 and TRBJ2-1, with D maybe TRBD1 (5 bases). Per germline, CDR1 MNHEY and CDR2 SVGAGI. The CDR3 consists of 14 residues. Trimming removed 5 bases from V and 2 bases from J, with 10 bases in between.

The chain combines TRBV6-1 with TRBJ1-1; 12 bases match TRBD1. There are 18 residues in the CDR3. With 2 bases clipped from V and 5 bases from J, the junction kept 12 bases outside the gene matches. Per the germline V gene, CDR1 is MNHNS and CDR2 is SASEGT. The CDR3 DNA reads as TGTGCCAGCAGTGAAAGGGGACAGGGGGCCCTGGGTTCTACTGAAGCTTTCTTT. The encoded protein is CASSERGQGALGSTEAFF.

This clone was counted once. The V call is TRBV7-2, the J call TRBJ2-3; 7 nucleotides align to TRBD1. CDR3 size: 18 residues. The trim removed 4 bases at V and 6 bases at J, leaving 19 bases unmatched. The V gene's germline CDR1 is SGHTA and CDR2 FQGNSA. CDR3 amino acids: CASSSHRQGGNRPDTQYF. The CDR3 DNA is TGTGCCAGCAGCTCACATAGGCAAGGGGGCAACCGTCCCGATACGCAGTATTTT.

This rearrangement joins TRBV10-3 to TRBJ1-2, with D maybe TRBD1 (6 bases). CDR1 is ENHRY and CDR2 is SYGVKD in the germline V gene. Between the trimmed V and J ends, which lost 4 bases and 4 bases, there was a span of 16 bases. This CDR3 is built from 15 residues. The CDR3, as DNA: TGTGCCATCAGTGCCGGGACAATGAACAGCTATGGCTACACCTTC. This codes for CAISAGTMNSYGYTF.

The chain uses TRBV25-1 and TRBJ1-4; D perhaps matches TRBD1 (5 bases). The CDR3 has 13 amino acids. Germline CDR1 reads MGHDK; CDR2 reads SYGVNS. V lost 6 bases, J lost 8 bases, and 13 bases lay in between. The DNA for the CDR3 is TGTGCCAGCAGACGGGGGGGGGAAGAAAAACTGTTTTTT. The encoded protein is CASRRGGEEKLFF.

The CDR3 region is CASSPGGLAEETQYF. DNA of the CDR3: TGTGCCAGCAGTCCGGGGGGTCTTGCGGAGGAGACCCAGTACTTC. The rearrangement links TRBV28 to TRBJ2-5; 7 bases match TRBD2. Germline CDR1 reads MDHEN; CDR2 reads SYDVKM. The junction had 11 bases not matched to a gene; V was cut back by 5 bases and J by 5 bases. This CDR3 has 15 amino acids.

V usage is TRBV5-4 and J usage is TRBJ1-2, with TRBD1 as a possible D gene (5 bases). Trimming took 0 bases from V and 6 from J, leaving 12 bases between them. In germline, CDR1 is SGHNT, CDR2 YYREEE (reference sequence). The CDR3 runs to 14 residues. CDR3 coding DNA: TGTGCCAGCAGCTTGGCAACAGGCTTTGATGGCTACACCTTC. It specifies CASSLATGFDGYTF.

DNA of the CDR3: TGTGCCTGGAGTGTCGGAGGGGGCGTATATTTT. It translates to CAWSVGGGVYF. The chain employs TRBV30 and TRBJ1-3; 7 positions match TRBD1. Germline V gene data show CDR1 as GTSNPN and CDR2 as SVGIG (reference sequence). This CDR3 spans 11 amino acids. The ends lost 0 bases at V and 14 bases at J; junction bases unmatched: 4.

The chain carries TRBV13 and TRBJ1-2; maybe TRBD1 (6 bases). Germline CDR1 and CDR2: PRHDT and FYEKMQ (reference sequence). The CDR3 is made up of 16 amino acids. Between the trimmed V and J ends, which lost 3 bases and 0 bases, there was a span of 14 bases. The CDR3 DNA reads TGTGCCAGCAGCTTGCAGTTTGGACAGACTAACTATGGCTACACCTTC. It specifies CASSLQFGQTNYGYTF.